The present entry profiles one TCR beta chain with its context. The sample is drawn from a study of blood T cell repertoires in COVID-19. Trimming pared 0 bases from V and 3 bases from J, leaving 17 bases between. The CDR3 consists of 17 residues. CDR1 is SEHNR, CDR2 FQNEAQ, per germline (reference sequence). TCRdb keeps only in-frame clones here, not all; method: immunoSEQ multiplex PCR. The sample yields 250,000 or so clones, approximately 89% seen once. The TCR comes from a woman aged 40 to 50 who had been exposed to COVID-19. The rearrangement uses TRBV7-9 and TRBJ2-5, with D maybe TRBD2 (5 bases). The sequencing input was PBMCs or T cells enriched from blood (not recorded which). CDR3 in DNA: TGTGCCAGCAGCTTAGCGTTCAGGACTGGAACAAAAGAGACCCAGTACTTC. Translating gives CASSLAFRTGTKETQYF. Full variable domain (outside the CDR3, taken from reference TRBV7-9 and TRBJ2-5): DTGVSQNPRHKITKRGQNVTFRCDPISEHNRLYWYRQTLGQGPEFLTYFQNEAQLEKSRLLSDRFSAERPKGSFSTLEIQRTEQGDSAMYLCASSLAFRTGTKETQYFGPGTRLLVL.